The sequence of this TCR beta chain was determined in a study of blood T cell repertoires in COVID-19. Study overall: Sites in the United States, Italy and Spain provided acute and convalescent COVID-19 samples. Nucleic acid was either cDNA or gDNA, and it came from T cells, B-cell-depleted T cells, or PBMCs.

Germline values: CDR1 SGHTA, CDR2 FQGNSA. Between the trimmed V and J ends, which lost 5 bases and 0 bases, there was a span of 7 bases. This CDR3 region has 13 residues. Study processing details: Nucleated cell counts were estimated from reference gene primer amplification. Sequencing used immunoSEQ multiplex PCR; TCRdb keeps in-frame clones, though not all of them. That table supplies the V and J calls and clone size; D and trimming were determined from the DNA. The repertoire holds more than 120,000 clones, with roughly 87% as singletons. The material sequenced was peripheral blood. This sequence joins TRBV7-2 and TRBJ1-1; D not certain. The TCR was taken from a human donor in a cohort sampled during active COVID-19. The CDR3 sequence is CASSPHMNTEAFF. CDR3 DNA: TGTGCCAGCAGCCCCCACATGAACACTGAAGCTTTCTTT.